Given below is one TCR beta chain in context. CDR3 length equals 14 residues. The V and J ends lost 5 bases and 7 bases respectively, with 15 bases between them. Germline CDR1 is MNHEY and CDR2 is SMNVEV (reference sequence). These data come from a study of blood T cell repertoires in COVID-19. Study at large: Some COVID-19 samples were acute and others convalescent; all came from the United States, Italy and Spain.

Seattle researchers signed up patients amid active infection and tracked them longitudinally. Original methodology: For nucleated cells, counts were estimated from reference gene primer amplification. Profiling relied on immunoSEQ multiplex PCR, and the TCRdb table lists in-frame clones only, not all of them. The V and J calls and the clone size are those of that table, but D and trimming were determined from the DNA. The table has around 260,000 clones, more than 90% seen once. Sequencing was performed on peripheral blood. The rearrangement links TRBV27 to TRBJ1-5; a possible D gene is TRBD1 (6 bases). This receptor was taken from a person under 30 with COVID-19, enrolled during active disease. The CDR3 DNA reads TGTGCCAGCAGTCTACAGGGAGACGGGCAGCCCCAGCATTTT. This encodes CASSLQGDGQPQHF.